This TCR beta chain was profiled in a study of CD8 T cells in ankylosing spondylitis. Overall study results and limits: Disease-associated clones were reportedly significantly overrepresented in matched ankylosing spondylitis synovial fluid.

Germline CDR1 LNHDA, CDR2 SQIVND (reference sequence). Germline trimming cut 6 bases from V and 8 bases from J; bases unmatched to any gene: 5. The CDR3 has 12 amino acids. In making TCR beta libraries, quantitative 5'-RACE with molecular barcodes was used. TCRdb processed the 5' RACE reads anew with MiXCR; each CDR3 protein has one entry. This table has 180,000 or so distinct CDR3 sequences, roughly 11% appearing once. This clonotype was recorded many times. Antigen: not known. Sequencing was performed on blood, either unsorted or a sorted T cell fraction (not recorded which). The genes are TRBV19 and TRBJ1-2; the match to TRBD1 covers 8 bases. This clonotype was sampled from a male donor with ankylosing spondylitis or in good health (not recorded which). CDR3 loop: CASRFGQGGYTF. The CDR3 nucleotides are TGTGCCAGTAGATTCGGACAGGGCGGCTACACCTTC.